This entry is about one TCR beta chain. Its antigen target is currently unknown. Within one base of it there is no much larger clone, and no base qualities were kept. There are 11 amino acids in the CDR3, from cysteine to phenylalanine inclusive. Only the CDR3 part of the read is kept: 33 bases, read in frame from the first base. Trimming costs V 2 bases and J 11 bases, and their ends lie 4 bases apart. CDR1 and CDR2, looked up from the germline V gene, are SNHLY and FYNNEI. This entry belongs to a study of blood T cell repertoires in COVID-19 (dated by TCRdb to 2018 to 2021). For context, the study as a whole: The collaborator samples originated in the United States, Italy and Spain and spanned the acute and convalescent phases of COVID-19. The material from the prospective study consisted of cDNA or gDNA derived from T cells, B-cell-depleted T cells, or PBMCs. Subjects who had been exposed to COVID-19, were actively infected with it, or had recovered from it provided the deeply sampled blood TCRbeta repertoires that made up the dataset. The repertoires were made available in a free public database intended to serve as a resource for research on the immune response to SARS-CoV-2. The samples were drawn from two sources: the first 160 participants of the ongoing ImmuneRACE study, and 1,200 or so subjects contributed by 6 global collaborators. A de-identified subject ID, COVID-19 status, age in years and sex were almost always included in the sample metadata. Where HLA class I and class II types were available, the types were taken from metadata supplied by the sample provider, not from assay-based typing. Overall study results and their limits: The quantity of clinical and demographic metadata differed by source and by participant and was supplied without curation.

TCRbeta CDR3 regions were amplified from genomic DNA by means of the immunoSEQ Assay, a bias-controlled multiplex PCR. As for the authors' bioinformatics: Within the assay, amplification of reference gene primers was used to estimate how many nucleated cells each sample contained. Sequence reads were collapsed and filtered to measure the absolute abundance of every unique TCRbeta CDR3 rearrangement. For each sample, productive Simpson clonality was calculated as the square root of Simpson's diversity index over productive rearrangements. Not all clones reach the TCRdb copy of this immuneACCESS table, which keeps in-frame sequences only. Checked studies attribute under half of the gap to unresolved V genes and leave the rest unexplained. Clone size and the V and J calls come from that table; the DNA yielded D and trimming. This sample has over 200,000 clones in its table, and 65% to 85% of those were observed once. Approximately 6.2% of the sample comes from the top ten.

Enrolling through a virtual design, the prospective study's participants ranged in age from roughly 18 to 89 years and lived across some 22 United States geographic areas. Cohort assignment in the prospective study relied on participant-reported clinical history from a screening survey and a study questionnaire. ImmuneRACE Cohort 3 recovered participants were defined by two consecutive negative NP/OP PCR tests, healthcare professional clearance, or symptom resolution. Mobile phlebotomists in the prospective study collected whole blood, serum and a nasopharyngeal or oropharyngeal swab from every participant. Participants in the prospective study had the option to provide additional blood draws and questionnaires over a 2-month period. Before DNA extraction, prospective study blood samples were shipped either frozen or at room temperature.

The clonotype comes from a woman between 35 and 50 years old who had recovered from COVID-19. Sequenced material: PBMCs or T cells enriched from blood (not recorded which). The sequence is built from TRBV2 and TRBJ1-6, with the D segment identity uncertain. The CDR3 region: CASSESPPLHF. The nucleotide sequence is TGTGCCAGCAGTGAAAGCCCACCCCTCCACTTT. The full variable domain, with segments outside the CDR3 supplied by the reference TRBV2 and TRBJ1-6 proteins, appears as EPEVTQTPSHQVTQMGQEVILRCVPISNHLYFYWYRQILGQKVEFLVSFYNNEISEKSEIFDDQFSVERPDGSNFTLKIRSTKLEDSAMYFCASSESPPLHFGNGTRLTVT.